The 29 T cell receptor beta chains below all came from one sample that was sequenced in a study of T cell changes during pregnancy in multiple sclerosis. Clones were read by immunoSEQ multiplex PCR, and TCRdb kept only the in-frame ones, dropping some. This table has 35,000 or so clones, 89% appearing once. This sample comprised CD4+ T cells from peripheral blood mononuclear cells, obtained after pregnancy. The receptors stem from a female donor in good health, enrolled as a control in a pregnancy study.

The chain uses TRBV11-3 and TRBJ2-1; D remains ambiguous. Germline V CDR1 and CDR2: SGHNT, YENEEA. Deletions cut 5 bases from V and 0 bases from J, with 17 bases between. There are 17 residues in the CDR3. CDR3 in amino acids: CASSPLTAGSSYNEQFF. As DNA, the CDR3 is TGTGCCAGCAGCCCCCTTACCGCAGGATCCTCCTACAATGAGCAGTTCTTC.

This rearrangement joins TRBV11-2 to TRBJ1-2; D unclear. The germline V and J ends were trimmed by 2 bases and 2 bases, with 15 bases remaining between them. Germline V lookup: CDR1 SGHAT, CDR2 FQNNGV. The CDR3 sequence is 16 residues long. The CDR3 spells CASSLIRGPKNYGYTF. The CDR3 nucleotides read TGTGCCAGCAGCTTAATCAGAGGCCCTAAGAACTATGGCTACACCTTC.

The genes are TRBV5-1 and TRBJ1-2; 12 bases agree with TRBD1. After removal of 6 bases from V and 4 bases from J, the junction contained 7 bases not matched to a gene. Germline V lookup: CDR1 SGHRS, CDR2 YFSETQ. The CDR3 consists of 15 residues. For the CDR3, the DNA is TGCGCCAGCACGGGACAGGGGGCGAGCGCCTATGGCTACACCTTC. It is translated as CASTGQGASAYGYTF.

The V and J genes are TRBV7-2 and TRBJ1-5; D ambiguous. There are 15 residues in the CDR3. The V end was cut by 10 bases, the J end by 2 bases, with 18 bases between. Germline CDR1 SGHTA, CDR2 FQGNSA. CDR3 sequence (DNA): TGTGCCACCATAGGCGAGGGTGCGGGCAATCAGCCCCAGCATTTT. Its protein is CATIGEGAGNQPQHF.

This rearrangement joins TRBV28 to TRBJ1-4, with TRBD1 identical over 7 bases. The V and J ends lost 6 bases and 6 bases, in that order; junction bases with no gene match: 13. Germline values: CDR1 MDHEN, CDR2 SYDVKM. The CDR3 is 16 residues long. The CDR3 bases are TGTGCCAGCAGGGACGTAACAGGGGCAATTCATGAAAAACTGTTTTTT. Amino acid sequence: CASRDVTGAIHEKLFF.

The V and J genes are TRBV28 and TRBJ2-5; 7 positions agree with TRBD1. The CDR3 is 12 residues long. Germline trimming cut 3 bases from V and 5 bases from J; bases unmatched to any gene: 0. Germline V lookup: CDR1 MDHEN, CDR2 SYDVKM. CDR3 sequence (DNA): TGTGCCAGCAGTTTCAGGGGGGAGACCCAGTACTTC. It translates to CASSFRGETQYF.

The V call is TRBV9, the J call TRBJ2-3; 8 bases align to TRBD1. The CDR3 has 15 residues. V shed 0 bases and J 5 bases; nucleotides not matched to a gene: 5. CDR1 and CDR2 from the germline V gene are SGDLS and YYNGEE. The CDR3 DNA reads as TGTGCCAGCAGCGTAGCTCCAGGGGGCCGAGATACGCAGTATTTT. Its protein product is CASSVAPGGRDTQYF.

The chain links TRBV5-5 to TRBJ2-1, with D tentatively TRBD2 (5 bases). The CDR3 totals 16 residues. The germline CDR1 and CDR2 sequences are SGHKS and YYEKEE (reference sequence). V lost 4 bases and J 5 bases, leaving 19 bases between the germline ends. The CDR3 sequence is CASSPRWSVEDNEQFF. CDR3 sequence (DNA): TGTGCCAGCAGCCCCCGGTGGTCGGTGGAGGACAATGAGCAGTTCTTC.

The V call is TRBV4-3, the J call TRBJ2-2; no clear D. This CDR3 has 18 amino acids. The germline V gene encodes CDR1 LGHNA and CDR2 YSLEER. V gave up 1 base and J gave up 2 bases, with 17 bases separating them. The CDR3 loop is CASSQAPLSPTNTGELFF. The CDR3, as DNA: TGCGCCAGCAGCCAAGCCCCCCTTTCGCCTACTAACACCGGGGAGCTGTTTTTT.

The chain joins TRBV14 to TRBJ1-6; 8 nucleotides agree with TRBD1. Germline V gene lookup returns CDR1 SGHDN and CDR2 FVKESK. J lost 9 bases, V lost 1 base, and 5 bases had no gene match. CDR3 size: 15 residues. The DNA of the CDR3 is TGTGCCAGCAGCCAAGGACAGGGGTACGGTTCACCCCTCCACTTT. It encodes CASSQGQGYGSPLHF.

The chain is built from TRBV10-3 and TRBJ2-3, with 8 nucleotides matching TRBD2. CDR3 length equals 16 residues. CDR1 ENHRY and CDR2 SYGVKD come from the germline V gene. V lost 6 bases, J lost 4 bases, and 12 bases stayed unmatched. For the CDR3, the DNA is TGTGCCATCAGGGACAAGACGGGGGGGAGGGCAGATACGCAGTATTTT. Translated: CAIRDKTGGRADTQYF.

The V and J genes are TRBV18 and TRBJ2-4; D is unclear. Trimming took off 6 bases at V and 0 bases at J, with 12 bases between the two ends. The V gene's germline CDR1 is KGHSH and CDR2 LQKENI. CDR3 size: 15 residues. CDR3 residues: CASSTDILAKNIQYF. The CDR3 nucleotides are TGTGCCAGCTCCACAGATATCCTAGCCAAAAACATTCAGTACTTC.

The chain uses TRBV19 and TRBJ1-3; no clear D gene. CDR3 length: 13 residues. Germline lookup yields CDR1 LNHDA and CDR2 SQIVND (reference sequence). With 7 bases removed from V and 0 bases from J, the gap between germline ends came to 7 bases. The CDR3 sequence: CASIHNSGNTIYF. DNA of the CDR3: TGTGCCAGTATCCACAACTCTGGAAACACCATATATTTT.

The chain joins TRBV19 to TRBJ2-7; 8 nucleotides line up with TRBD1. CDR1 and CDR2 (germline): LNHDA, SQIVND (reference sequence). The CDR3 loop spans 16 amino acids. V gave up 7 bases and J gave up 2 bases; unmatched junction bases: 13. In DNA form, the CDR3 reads TGTGCCAGTACTGGACAGGGTAGTTCGGGGCCCTACGAGCAGTACTTC. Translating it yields CASTGQGSSGPYEQYF.

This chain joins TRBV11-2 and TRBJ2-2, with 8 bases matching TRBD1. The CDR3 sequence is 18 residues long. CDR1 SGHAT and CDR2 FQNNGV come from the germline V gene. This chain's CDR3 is CACFKGFRGRGDTGELFF. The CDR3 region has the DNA TGTGCTTGTTTTAAGGGCTTCAGGGGGCGCGGAGACACCGGGGAGCTGTTTTTT.

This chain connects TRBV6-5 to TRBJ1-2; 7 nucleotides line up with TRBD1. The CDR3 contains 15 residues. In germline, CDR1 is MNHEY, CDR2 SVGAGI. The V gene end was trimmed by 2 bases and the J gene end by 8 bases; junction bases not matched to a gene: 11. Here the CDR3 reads CASSYGETGTRGYTF. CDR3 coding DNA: TGTGCCAGCAGTTACGGGGAGACAGGGACGCGAGGCTACACCTTC.

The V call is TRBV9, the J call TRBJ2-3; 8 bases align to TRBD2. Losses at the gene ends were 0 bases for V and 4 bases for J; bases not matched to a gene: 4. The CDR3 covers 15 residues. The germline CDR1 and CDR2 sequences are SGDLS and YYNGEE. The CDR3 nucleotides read TGTGCCAGCAGCGTAGAGGTACTAGCGGCAGATACGCAGTATTTT. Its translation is CASSVEVLAADTQYF.

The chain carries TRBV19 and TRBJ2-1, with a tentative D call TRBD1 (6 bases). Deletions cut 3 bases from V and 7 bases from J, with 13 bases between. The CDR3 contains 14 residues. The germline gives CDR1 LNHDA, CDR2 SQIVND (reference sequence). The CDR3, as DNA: TGTGCCAGTAGTATTAAAACAGGGTTTAATGAGCAGTTCTTC. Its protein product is CASSIKTGFNEQFF.

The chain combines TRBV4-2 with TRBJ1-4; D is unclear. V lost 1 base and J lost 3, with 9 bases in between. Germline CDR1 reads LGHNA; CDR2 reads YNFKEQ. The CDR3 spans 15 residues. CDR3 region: CASSQGRDSNEKLFF. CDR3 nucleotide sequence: TGTGCCAGCAGCCAAGGGCGAGACTCTAATGAAAAACTGTTTTTT.

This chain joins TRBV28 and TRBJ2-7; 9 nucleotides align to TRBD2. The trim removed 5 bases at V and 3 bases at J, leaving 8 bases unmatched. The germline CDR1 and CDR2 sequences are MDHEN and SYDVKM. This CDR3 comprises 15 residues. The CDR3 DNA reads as TGTGCCAGCAGTGCGGCTAGCGGGAACCGCTACGAGCAGTACTTC. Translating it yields CASSAASGNRYEQYF.

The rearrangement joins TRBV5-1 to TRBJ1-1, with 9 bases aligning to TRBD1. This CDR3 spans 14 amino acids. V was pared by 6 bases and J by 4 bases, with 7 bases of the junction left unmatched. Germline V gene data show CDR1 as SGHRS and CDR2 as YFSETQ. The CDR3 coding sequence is TGCGCCAGCACGAAGACAGGGGGATCCACTGAAGCTTTCTTT. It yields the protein CASTKTGGSTEAFF.

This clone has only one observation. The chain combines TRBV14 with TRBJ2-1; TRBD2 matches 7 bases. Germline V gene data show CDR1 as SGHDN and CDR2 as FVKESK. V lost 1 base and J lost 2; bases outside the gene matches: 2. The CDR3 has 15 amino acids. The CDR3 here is CASSQAGGTYNEQFF. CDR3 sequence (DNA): TGTGCCAGCAGCCAAGCGGGAGGAACCTACAATGAGCAGTTCTTC.

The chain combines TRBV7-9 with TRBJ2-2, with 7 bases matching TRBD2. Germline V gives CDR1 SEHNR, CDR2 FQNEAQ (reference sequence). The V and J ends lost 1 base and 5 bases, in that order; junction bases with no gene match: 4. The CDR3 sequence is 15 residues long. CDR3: CASSLDSLATGELFF. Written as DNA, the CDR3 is TGTGCCAGCAGCTTAGACTCACTAGCGACCGGGGAGCTGTTTTTT.

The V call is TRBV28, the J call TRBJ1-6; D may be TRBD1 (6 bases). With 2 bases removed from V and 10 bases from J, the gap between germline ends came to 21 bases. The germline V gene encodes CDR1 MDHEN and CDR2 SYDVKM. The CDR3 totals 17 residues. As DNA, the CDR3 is TGTGCCAGCAGTTTACGGCCGGGCACAGCGCAGGGGTCACCCCTCCACTTT. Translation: CASSLRPGTAQGSPLHF.

The CDR3 is CASSHRQGADTGELFF. CDR3 sequence (DNA): TGCGCCAGCAGCCACCGACAGGGGGCGGACACCGGGGAGCTGTTTTTT. The V gene is TRBV4-3, the J gene TRBJ2-2; 10 nucleotides agree with TRBD1. This CDR3 is built from 16 residues. CDR1 is LGHNA, CDR2 YSLEER, per germline. With 3 bases clipped from V and 3 bases from J, the junction kept 4 bases outside the gene matches.

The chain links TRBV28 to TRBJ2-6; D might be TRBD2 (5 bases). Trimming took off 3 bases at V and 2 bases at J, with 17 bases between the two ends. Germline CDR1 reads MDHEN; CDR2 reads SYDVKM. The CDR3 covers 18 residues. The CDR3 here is CASSFRLAGFPGANVLTF. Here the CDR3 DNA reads TGTGCCAGCAGTTTCAGGCTAGCCGGTTTCCCTGGGGCCAACGTCCTGACTTTC.

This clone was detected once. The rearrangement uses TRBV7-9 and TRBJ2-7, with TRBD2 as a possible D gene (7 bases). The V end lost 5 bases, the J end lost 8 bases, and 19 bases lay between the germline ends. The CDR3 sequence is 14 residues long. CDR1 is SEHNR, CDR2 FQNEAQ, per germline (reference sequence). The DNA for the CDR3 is TGTGCCAGCAGCCCGGCGGGGGCCCCTACACAGCAGTACTTC. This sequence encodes CASSPAGAPTQQYF.

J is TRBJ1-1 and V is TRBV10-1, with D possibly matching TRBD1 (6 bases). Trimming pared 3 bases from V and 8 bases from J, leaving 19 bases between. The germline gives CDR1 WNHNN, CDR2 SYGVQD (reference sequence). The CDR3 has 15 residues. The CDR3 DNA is TGCGCCAGCAGTGAAACAGGGAGGGGTATAGGGGAAGCTTTCTTT. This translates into CASSETGRGIGEAFF.

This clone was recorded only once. This CDR3 is CASSFFAGGTSGVTDTQYF. The CDR3 coding sequence is TGTGCCAGCAGTTTTTTCGCGGGCGGGACTAGCGGGGTCACAGATACGCAGTATTTT. V gene TRBV27 combines with J gene TRBJ2-3; 13 nucleotides match TRBD2. Trimming took 3 bases from V and 2 from J; bases not matched to a gene: 11. This CDR3 has 19 residues. The germline CDR1 and CDR2 sequences are MNHEY and SMNVEV (reference sequence).